These T cell receptor beta chains were read from a single sample in a study of ipilimumab plus nivolumab after autologous stem cell transplantation. Using immunoSEQ multiplex PCR, the repertoire was profiled, and TCRdb retains in-frame clones only, with some absent. Among 15,000 to 20,000 clones listed, about 81% were seen once. The input for sequencing was PBMCs, taken in a trial of ipilimumab plus nivolumab as post-transplant consolidation. The source is a male donor with diffuse large B-cell lymphoma. Each CDR3 is given with its conserved first and last residue. A D gene is named only where the DNA matches it firmly. Rows may omit the clone size; those that give it use once, few, many or a size class.

d_call: -
j_call: TRBJ1-4
v_call: TRBV15
clone_size: -
cdr3_aa: CATSRAPGPNEKLFF
cdr3_nt: TGTGCCACCAGCAGAGCCCCGGGACCGAATGAAAAACTGTTTTTT

d_call: -
j_call: TRBJ1-2
v_call: TRBV30
clone_size: -
cdr3_aa: CAWSFRSNRGYTF
cdr3_nt: TGTGCCTGGAGTTTCCGATCGAATCGGGGCTACACCTTC

d_call: -
j_call: TRBJ2-2
v_call: TRBV21-1
clone_size: few
cdr3_aa: CASSKESGQENTGELFF
cdr3_nt: TGTGCCAGCAGCAAAGAATCGGGACAGGAGAACACCGGGGAGCTGTTTTTT

d_call: -
j_call: TRBJ2-7
v_call: TRBV29-1
clone_size: -
cdr3_aa: CSVWQGSSYEQYF
cdr3_nt: TGCAGCGTTTGGCAGGGTAGCTCCTACGAGCAGTACTTC

d_call: -
j_call: TRBJ2-3
v_call: TRBV19
clone_size: -
cdr3_aa: CASSIRTTDTQYF
cdr3_nt: TGTGCCAGTAGTATTAGAACCACAGATACGCAGTATTTT

d_call: TRBD1
j_call: TRBJ2-5
v_call: TRBV25-1
clone_size: -
cdr3_aa: CASTDTWDRGYQETQYF
cdr3_nt: TGTGCCAGCACCGACACGTGGGACAGGGGTTACCAAGAGACCCAGTACTTC

d_call: -
j_call: TRBJ2-5
v_call: TRBV14
clone_size: -
cdr3_aa: CASSQEGWRRDETQYF
cdr3_nt: TGTGCCAGCAGCCAAGAAGGGTGGCGCCGGGATGAGACCCAGTACTTC

d_call: -
j_call: TRBJ1-5
v_call: TRBV7-2
clone_size: few
cdr3_aa: CASSPDGSNQPQHF
cdr3_nt: TGTGCCAGCAGCCCCGATGGCAGCAATCAGCCCCAGCATTTT

d_call: -
j_call: TRBJ2-3
v_call: TRBV7-8
clone_size: -
cdr3_aa: CASSSGTLHTDTQYF
cdr3_nt: TGTGCCAGCAGCTCTGGGACTCTCCACACAGATACGCAGTATTTT

d_call: -
j_call: TRBJ1-2
v_call: TRBV7-2
clone_size: -
cdr3_aa: CASSLVPESNYGYTF
cdr3_nt: TGTGCCAGCAGCTTAGTGCCGGAAAGTAACTATGGCTACACCTTC

d_call: -
j_call: TRBJ2-2
v_call: TRBV9
clone_size: -
cdr3_aa: CASSVRVTGELFF
cdr3_nt: TGTGCCAGCAGCGTAAGGGTCACCGGGGAGCTGTTTTTT

d_call: -
j_call: TRBJ2-5
v_call: TRBV6-5
clone_size: -
cdr3_aa: CASSPPAGARTQYF
cdr3_nt: TGTGCCAGCAGTCCACCGGCAGGGGCGAGGACCCAGTACTTC

d_call: TRBD1
j_call: TRBJ1-5
v_call: TRBV28
clone_size: -
cdr3_aa: CASTTGGGSNQPQHF
cdr3_nt: TGTGCCAGCACCACAGGGGGGGGGAGCAATCAGCCCCAGCATTTT

d_call: -
j_call: TRBJ2-1
v_call: TRBV6-5
clone_size: -
cdr3_aa: CASNYSGIDYNEQFF
cdr3_nt: TGTGCCAGCAATTACTCTGGGATAGACTACAATGAGCAGTTCTTC

d_call: -
j_call: TRBJ1-2
v_call: TRBV4-1
clone_size: -
cdr3_aa: CASSQPLQGVNRDAYTF
cdr3_nt: TGCGCCAGCAGCCAACCTCTCCAGGGAGTAAATCGCGACGCATACACCTTC

d_call: -
j_call: TRBJ1-1
v_call: TRBV11-2
clone_size: -
cdr3_aa: CASSPLGGRGTEAFF
cdr3_nt: TGTGCCAGCAGCCCCCTTGGGGGGAGGGGAACTGAAGCTTTCTTT

d_call: -
j_call: TRBJ2-7
v_call: TRBV9
clone_size: -
cdr3_aa: CASSPTGPPRTEQYF
cdr3_nt: TGTGCCAGCAGCCCAACGGGACCGCCACGGACCGAGCAGTACTTC

d_call: -
j_call: TRBJ2-7
v_call: TRBV28
clone_size: -
cdr3_aa: CASSLVAMEGYEQYF
cdr3_nt: TGTGCCAGCAGTTTAGTAGCCATGGAAGGCTACGAGCAGTACTTC

d_call: -
j_call: TRBJ2-7
v_call: TRBV6-1
clone_size: -
cdr3_aa: CASSDQGGYEQYF
cdr3_nt: TGTGCCAGCAGTGACCAGGGTGGCTACGAGCAGTACTTC

d_call: -
j_call: TRBJ1-3
v_call: TRBV7-9
clone_size: once
cdr3_aa: CASSLGTVLSGNTIYF
cdr3_nt: TGTGCCAGCAGCTTAGGGACGGTACTCTCTGGAAACACCATATATTTT

d_call: -
j_call: TRBJ2-1
v_call: TRBV4-2
clone_size: -
cdr3_aa: CASSQETGYNEQFF
cdr3_nt: TGTGCCAGCAGCCAAGAGACAGGTTACAATGAGCAGTTCTTC

d_call: -
j_call: TRBJ1-4
v_call: TRBV18
clone_size: -
cdr3_aa: CASSPATATNEKLFF
cdr3_nt: TGTGCCAGCTCACCAGCGACAGCAACTAATGAAAAACTGTTTTTT

d_call: -
j_call: TRBJ2-2
v_call: TRBV2
clone_size: -
cdr3_aa: CASSPVRGNTGELFF
cdr3_nt: TGTGCCAGCAGCCCCGTCCGGGGTAACACCGGGGAGCTGTTTTTT

d_call: -
j_call: TRBJ1-3
v_call: TRBV6-1
clone_size: -
cdr3_aa: CASRGGDGNTIYF
cdr3_nt: TGTGCCAGCAGGGGGGGGGATGGAAACACCATATATTTT

d_call: TRBD1
j_call: TRBJ1-3
v_call: TRBV4-1
clone_size: -
cdr3_aa: CASSQRMGQGAGNTIYF
cdr3_nt: TGCGCCAGCAGCCAACGGATGGGACAGGGGGCGGGAAACACCATATATTTT

d_call: TRBD1
j_call: TRBJ1-1
v_call: TRBV12-5
clone_size: -
cdr3_aa: CASGKGQGAAFF
cdr3_nt: TGTGCTAGTGGAAAGGGACAGGGAGCAGCTTTCTTT

d_call: -
j_call: TRBJ2-7
v_call: TRBV4-1
clone_size: few
cdr3_aa: CASSQGGDEQYF
cdr3_nt: TGCGCCAGCAGCCAAGGAGGCGACGAGCAGTACTTC

d_call: -
j_call: TRBJ1-4
v_call: TRBV6-1
clone_size: -
cdr3_aa: CASSDQEASKLLF
cdr3_nt: TGTGCCAGCAGTGATCAGGAGGCGTCGAAACTGCTTTTT

d_call: TRBD2
j_call: TRBJ2-5
v_call: TRBV5-1
clone_size: -
cdr3_aa: CASSLMVAGPQETQYF
cdr3_nt: TGCGCCAGCAGCTTGATGGTAGCGGGGCCCCAAGAGACCCAGTACTTC

d_call: -
j_call: TRBJ1-2
v_call: TRBV9
clone_size: medium-sized
cdr3_aa: CASSTRAIESYGYTF
cdr3_nt: TGTGCCAGCAGCACCAGAGCCATAGAGAGCTATGGCTACACCTTC

d_call: -
j_call: TRBJ2-5
v_call: TRBV9
clone_size: -
cdr3_aa: CASSVMRGSETQYF
cdr3_nt: TGTGCCAGCAGCGTAATGCGGGGTTCGGAGACCCAGTACTTC

d_call: -
j_call: TRBJ2-1
v_call: TRBV5-4
clone_size: -
cdr3_aa: CASSFDRNNEQFF
cdr3_nt: TGTGCCAGCAGCTTCGACAGAAACAATGAGCAGTTCTTC

d_call: TRBD1
j_call: TRBJ2-7
v_call: TRBV29-1
clone_size: large
cdr3_aa: CSVEGGDSVYEQYF
cdr3_nt: TGCAGCGTTGAAGGAGGGGACAGCGTCTACGAGCAGTACTTC